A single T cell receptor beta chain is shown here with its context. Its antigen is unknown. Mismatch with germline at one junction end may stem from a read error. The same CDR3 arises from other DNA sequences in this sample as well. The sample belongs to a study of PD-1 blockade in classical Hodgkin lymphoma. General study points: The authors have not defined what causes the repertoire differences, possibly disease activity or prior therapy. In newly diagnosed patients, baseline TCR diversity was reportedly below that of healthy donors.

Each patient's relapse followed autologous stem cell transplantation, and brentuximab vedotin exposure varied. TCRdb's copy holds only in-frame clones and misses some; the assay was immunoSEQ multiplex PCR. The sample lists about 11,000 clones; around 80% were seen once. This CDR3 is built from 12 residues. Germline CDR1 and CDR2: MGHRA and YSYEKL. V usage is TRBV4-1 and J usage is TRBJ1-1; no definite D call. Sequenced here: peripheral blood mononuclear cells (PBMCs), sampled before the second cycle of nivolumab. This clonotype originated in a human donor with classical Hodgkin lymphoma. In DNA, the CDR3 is TGCGCCAGCAGCCGGGTGAACACTGAGGCTTTCTTT. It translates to CASSRVNTEAFF.